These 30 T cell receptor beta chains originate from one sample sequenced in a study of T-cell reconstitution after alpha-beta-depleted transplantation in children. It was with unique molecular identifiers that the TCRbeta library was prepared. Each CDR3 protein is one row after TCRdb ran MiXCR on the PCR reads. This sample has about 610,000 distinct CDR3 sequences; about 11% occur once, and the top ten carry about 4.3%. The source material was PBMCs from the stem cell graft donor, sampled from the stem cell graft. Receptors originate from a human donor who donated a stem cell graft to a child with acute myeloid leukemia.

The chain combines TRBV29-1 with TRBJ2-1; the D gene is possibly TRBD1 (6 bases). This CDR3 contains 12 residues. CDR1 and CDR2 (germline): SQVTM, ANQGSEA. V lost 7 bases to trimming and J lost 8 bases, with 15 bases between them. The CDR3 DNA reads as TGCAGCGCTCCACCCAGGGGCGATGAGCAGTTCTTC. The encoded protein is CSAPPRGDEQFF.

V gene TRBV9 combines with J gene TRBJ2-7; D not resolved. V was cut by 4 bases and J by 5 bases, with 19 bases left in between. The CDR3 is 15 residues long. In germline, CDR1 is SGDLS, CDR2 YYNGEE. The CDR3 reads CASSLSASTVNEQYF. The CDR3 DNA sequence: TGTGCCAGCAGCTTATCCGCGAGTACGGTGAACGAGCAGTACTTC.

This chain's CDR3 is CASSYSRTSGTGELFF. CDR3 bases: TGTGCCAGCAGTTACTCGAGGACTAGCGGTACCGGGGAGCTGTTTTTT. The chain links TRBV6-2 or TRBV6-3 to TRBJ2-2; 10 positions agree with TRBD2. The germline V gene encodes CDR1 MNHEY and CDR2 SVGEGT. After removal of 0 bases from V and 5 bases from J, the junction contained 3 bases not matched to a gene. The CDR3 consists of 16 residues.

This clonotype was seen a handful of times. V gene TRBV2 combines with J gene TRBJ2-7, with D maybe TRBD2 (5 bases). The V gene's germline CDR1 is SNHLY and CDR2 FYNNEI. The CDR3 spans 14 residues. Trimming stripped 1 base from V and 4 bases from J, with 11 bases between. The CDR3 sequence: CASSEVFGGYEQYF. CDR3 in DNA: TGTGCCAGCAGTGAAGTGTTTGGAGGTTACGAGCAGTACTTC.

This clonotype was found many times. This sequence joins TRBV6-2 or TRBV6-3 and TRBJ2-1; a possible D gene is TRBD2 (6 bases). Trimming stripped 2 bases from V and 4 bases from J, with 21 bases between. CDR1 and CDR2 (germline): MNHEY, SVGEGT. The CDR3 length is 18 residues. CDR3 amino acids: CASSYPGEAARNYNEQFF. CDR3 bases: TGTGCCAGCAGTTACCCGGGGGAGGCGGCAAGAAATTACAATGAGCAGTTCTTC.

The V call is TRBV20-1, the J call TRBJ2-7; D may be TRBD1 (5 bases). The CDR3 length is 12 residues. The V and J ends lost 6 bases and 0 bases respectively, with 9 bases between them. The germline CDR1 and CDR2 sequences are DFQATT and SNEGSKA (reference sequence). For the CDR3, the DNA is TGCAGTGCGGACACGCGCTCCTACGAGCAGTACTTC. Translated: CSADTRSYEQYF.

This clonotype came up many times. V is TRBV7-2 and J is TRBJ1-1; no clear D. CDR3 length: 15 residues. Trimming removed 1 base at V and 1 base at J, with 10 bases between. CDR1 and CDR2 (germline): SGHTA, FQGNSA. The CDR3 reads CASSLVGGANTEAFF. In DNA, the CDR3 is TGTGCCAGCAGCTTAGTCGGCGGAGCGAACACTGAAGCTTTCTTT.

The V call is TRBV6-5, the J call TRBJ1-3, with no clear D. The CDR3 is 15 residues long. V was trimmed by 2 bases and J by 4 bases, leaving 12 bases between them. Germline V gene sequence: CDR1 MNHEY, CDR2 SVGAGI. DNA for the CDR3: TGTGCCAGCAGTTACCCAGGAGTGGAAGGAAACACCATATATTTT. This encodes CASSYPGVEGNTIYF.

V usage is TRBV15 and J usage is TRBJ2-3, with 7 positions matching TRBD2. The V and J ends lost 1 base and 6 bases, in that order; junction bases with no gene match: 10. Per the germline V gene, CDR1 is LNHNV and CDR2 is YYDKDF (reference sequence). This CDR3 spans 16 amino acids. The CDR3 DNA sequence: TGTGCCACCAGCAGAGGACGGGGAGGGTCGTTTGATACGCAGTATTTT. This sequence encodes CATSRGRGGSFDTQYF.

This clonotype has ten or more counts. CDR3 bases: TGTGCCAGCAGTTTATGGGCGGGAATGGCCTCCTACGAGCAGTACTTC. It specifies CASSLWAGMASYEQYF. The V call is TRBV27, the J call TRBJ2-7, with TRBD2 as a possible D gene (6 bases). V dropped 1 base and J dropped 0 bases, with 13 bases sitting between them. Germline-derived CDR1 and CDR2 are MNHEY and SMNVEV (reference sequence). CDR3 size: 16 residues.

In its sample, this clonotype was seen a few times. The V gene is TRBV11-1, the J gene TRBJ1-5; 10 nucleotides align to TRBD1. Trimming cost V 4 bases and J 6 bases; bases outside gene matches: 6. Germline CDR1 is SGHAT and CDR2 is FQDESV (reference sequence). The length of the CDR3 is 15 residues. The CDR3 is CASSSGTGVGQPQHF. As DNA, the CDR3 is TGTGCCAGCAGCTCCGGGACAGGGGTCGGTCAGCCCCAGCATTTT.

The CDR3 bases are TGCAGTGCCACTAGCGGGAGTAACGAGCAGTACTTC. It specifies CSATSGSNEQYF. The rearrangement links TRBV20-1 to TRBJ2-7; TRBD2 matches at 11 bases. Germline V gene data show CDR1 as DFQATT and CDR2 as SNEGSKA (reference sequence). Trimming cost V 6 bases and J 5 bases; bases outside gene matches: 3. The CDR3 spans 12 residues.

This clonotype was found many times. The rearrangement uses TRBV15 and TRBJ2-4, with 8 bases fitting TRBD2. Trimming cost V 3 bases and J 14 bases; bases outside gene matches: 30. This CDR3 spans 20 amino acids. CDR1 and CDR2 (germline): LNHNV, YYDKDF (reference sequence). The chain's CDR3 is CATSSLAPETSAINKIREYF. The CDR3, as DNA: TGTGCCACCAGCAGCTTAGCCCCTGAGACTAGCGCGATAAATAAAATACGGGAGTACTTC.

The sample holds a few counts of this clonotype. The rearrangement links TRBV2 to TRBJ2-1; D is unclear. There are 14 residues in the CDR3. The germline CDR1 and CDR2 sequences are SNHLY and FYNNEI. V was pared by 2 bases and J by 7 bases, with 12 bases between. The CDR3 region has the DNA TGTGCCAGCAGTGAACAGAGTACGGTGAATGAGCAGTTCTTC. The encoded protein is CASSEQSTVNEQFF.

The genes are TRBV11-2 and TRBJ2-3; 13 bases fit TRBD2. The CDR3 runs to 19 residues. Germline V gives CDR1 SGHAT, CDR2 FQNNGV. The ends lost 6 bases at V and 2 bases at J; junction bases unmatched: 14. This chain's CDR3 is CASSWTSGSGALHTDTQYF. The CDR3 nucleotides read TGTGCCAGCAGTTGGACTAGCGGGAGTGGAGCGTTGCACACAGATACGCAGTATTTT.

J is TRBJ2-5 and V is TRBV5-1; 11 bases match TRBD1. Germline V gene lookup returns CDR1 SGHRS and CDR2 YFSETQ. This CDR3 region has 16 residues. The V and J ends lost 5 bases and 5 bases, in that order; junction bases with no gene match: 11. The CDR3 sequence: CASRTGQGAWGETQYF. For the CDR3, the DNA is TGCGCCAGCAGAACCGGACAGGGGGCGTGGGGGGAGACCCAGTACTTC.

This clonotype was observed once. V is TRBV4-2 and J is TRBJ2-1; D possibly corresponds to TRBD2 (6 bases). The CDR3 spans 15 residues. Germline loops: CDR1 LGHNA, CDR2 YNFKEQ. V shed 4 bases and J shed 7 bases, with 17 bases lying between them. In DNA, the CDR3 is TGTGCCAGCAGCCCCGGGTGCGGGGCTTGGAATGAGCAGTTCTTC. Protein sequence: CASSPGCGAWNEQFF.

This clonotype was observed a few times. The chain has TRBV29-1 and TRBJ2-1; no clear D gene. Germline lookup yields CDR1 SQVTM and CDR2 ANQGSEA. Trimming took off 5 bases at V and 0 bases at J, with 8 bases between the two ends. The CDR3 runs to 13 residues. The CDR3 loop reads CSVRFSSYNEQFF. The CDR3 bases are TGCAGCGTTCGCTTTAGCTCCTACAATGAGCAGTTCTTC.

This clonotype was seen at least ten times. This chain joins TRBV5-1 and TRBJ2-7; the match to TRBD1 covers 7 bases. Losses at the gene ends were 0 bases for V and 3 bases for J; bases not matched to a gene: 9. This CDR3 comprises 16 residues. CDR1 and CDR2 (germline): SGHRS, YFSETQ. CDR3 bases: TGCGCCAGCAGCTTGGCCCGGGACAGTTCCGTCTACGAGCAGTACTTC. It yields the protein CASSLARDSSVYEQYF.

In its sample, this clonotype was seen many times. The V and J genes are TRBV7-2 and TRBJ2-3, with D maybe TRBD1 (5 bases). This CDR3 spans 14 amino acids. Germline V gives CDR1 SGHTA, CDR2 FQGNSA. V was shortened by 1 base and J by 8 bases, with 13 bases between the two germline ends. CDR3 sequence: CASSLGRSQGTQYF. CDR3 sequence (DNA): TGTGCCAGCAGCTTAGGGCGTAGCCAGGGTACGCAGTATTTT.

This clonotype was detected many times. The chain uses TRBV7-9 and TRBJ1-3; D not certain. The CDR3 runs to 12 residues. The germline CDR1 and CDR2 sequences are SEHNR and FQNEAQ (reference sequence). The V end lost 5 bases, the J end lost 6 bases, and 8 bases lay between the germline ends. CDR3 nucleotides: TGTGCCAGCAGCCAAGTGGAAAACACCATATATTTT. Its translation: CASSQVENTIYF.

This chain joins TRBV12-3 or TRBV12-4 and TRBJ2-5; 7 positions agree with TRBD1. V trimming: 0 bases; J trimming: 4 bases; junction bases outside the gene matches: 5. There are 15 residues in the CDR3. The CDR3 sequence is CASSLALQGRETQYF. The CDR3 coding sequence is TGTGCCAGCAGTTTAGCTTTACAGGGGAGAGAGACCCAGTACTTC.

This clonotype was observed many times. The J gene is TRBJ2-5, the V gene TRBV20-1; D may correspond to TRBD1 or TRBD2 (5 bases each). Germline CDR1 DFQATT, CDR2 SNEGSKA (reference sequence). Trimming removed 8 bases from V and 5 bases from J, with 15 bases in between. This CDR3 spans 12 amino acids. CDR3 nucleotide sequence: TGCAGTCTACAGTGGGGGAAGGAGACCCAGTACTTC. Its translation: CSLQWGKETQYF.

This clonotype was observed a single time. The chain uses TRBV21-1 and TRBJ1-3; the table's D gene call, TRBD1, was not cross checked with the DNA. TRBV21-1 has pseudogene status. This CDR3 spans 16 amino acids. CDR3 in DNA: TGTGCCAGCAACCAGGACATCTACTACTCTGGAAACACCATATATTTT. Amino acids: CASNQDIYYSGNTIYF.

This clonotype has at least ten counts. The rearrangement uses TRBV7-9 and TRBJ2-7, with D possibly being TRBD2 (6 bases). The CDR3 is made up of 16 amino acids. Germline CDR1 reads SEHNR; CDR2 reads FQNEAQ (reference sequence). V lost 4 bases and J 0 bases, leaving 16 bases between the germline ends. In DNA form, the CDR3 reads TGTGCCAGCAGCTCCCGAGGGACTCTCGGCTCCTACGAGCAGTACTTC. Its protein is CASSSRGTLGSYEQYF.

The CDR3, as DNA: TGTGCCAGCAGCCTCTTTAGCGGGAAGGGGTACGAGCAGTACTTC. It codes for CASSLFSGKGYEQYF. The V and J genes are TRBV7-3 and TRBJ2-7; 8 bases line up with TRBD2. V gave up 5 bases and J gave up 4 bases; unmatched junction bases: 10. The CDR3 runs to 15 residues. Germline assignment: CDR1 SGHTA and CDR2 FQGTGA. The variable domain in full, with the rest retrieved from reference TRBV7-3 and TRBJ2-7, is GAGVSQTPSNKVTEKGKYVELRCDPISGHTALYWYRQSLGQGPEFLIYFQGTGAADDSGLPNDRFFAVRPEGSVSTLKIQRTERGDSAVYLCASSLFSGKGYEQYFGPGTRLTVT.

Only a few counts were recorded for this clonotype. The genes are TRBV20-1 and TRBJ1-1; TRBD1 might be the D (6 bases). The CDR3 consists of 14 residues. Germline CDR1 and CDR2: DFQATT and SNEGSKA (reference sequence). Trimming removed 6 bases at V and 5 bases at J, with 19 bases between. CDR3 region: CSALSRGGGTEAFF. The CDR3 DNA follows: TGCAGTGCACTATCCCGGGGGGGCGGTACTGAAGCTTTCTTT.

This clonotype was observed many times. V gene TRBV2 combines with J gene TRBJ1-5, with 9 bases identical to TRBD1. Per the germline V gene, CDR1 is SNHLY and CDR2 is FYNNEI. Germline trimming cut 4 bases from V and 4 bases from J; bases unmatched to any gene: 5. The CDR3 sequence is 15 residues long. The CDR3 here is CASSGTGAKNQPQHF. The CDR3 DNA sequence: TGTGCCAGCAGTGGGACAGGGGCGAAGAATCAGCCCCAGCATTTT. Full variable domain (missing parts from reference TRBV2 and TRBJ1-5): EPEVTQTPSHQVTQMGQEVILRCVPISNHLYFYWYRQILGQKVEFLVSFYNNEISEKSEIFDDQFSVERPDGSNFTLKIRSTKLEDSAMYFCASSGTGAKNQPQHFGDGTRLSIL.

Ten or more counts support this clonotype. The CDR3 protein is CASSYPKGQGPYEQYF. The CDR3 DNA reads as TGTGCCAGCAGTTACCCTAAGGGACAGGGACCCTACGAGCAGTACTTC. J is TRBJ2-7 and V is TRBV6-5; the match to TRBD1 covers 9 bases. The CDR3 extends over 16 amino acids. Trimming took 2 bases from V and 2 from J; bases not matched to a gene: 7. CDR1 is MNHEY, CDR2 SVGAGI, per germline.

CDR3 loop: CASSSLGQGASGYTF. CDR3 nucleotide sequence: TGTGCCAGCAGTTCCCTTGGACAGGGGGCCAGTGGCTACACCTTC. The chain has TRBV12-3 or TRBV12-4 and TRBJ1-2, with 11 bases fitting TRBD1. The CDR3 is 15 residues long. J was trimmed by 7 bases and V by 4 bases; bases with no gene match: 8.